This TCR beta chain comes out of a study of control samples from healthy donors and cancer patients (dated by TCRdb to 2019 to 2021). With regard to this clone: The antigen this receptor binds is unknown. No per-base quality is available; no much larger clone lies one base away.

Taken from the germline V gene, the CDR1 and CDR2 loops are SGHNT and YENEEA. V drops 2 bases and J drops 5 bases, leaving 3 bases in between. The CDR3 starts with the cysteine, ends with the phenylalanine, and has 12 residues. Only the CDR3 region is kept as DNA, spanning 36 bases read in frame from base 1. To prepare the library, the immunoSEQ multiplex PCR assay was applied. Imported from immuneACCESS, the table was reduced by TCRdb to in-frame sequences with V and J called. These copies leave out some clones; in studies compared against another copy, an unresolved V gene accounts for under half, and the cause of the remainder is not known. In all, the sample holds 65,000 to 90,000 clones, and roughly 93% of those were seen once. The ten most abundant clones make up under 3.5% of the sample.

The sample was blood. Here the chain combines TRBV11-3 and TRBJ2-2; confidence is insufficient to name the D gene. The source of this sequence is a young woman in good health. The CDR3 region: CASSLQTGELFF. The nucleotides read TGTGCCAGCAGCTTACAGACCGGGGAGCTGTTTTTT.